A selection of T cell receptor beta chains follows, all from one sample in a study of CD8+ T cells in alopecia areata. TCRdb keeps only in-frame clones here, not all; method: immunoSEQ multiplex PCR. The profile shows approximately 200,000 clones, 50% to 60% of them singletons. Sample: CD4+ T cells sorted from blood, taken at week 4, from a patient treated with tofacitinib. Source of these receptors: a human donor with alopecia areata. Both conserved end residues are part of each CDR3. A D gene is named only where the DNA matches it firmly. For some rows the clone size is stated as once, few or many, or as a class when expanded; others skip it.

V gene,J gene,clone size,D gene,CDR3 protein,CDR3 DNA
TRBV5-8,TRBJ2-3,few,.,CASSRGNSGVTDTQYF,TGTGCCAGCAGCCGAGGAAATAGCGGAGTCACAGATACGCAGTATTTT
TRBV15,TRBJ1-1,.,.,CATSRDGSATEAFF,TGTGCCACCAGCAGAGACGGTTCGGCAACTGAAGCTTTCTTT
TRBV29-1,TRBJ1-1,few,.,CSVEDREVVDTEAFF,TGCAGCGTTGAAGATCGGGAGGTGGTAGACACTGAAGCTTTCTTT
TRBV18,TRBJ1-6,few,.,CASSPRDTGNSPLHF,TGTGCCAGCTCACCAAGAGACACGGGCAATTCACCCCTCCACTTT
TRBV9,TRBJ1-2,.,.,CASSVGDPINSYGYTF,TGTGCCAGCAGCGTCGGTGATCCAATCAACAGCTATGGCTACACCTTC
TRBV30,TRBJ1-5,.,.,CAWRRRGDQPQHF,TGTGCCTGGAGGCGGAGGGGGGACCAGCCCCAGCATTTT
TRBV7-9,TRBJ1-5,.,TRBD1,CASSSGQDNQPQHF,TGTGCCAGCAGCTCCGGACAGGATAATCAGCCCCAGCATTTT
TRBV15,TRBJ2-2,.,.,CATSRDRAAGELFF,TGTGCCACCAGCAGAGACAGGGCGGCCGGGGAGCTGTTTTTT
TRBV29-1,TRBJ2-7,.,.,CSVVGGPNSYEQYF,TGCAGCGTTGTCGGGGGGCCGAACTCCTACGAGCAGTACTTC
TRBV4-3,TRBJ2-7,few,.,CASSQALSGLGGYEQYF,TGCGCCAGCAGCCAAGCCCTTTCGGGGTTGGGTGGCTACGAGCAGTACTTC
TRBV7-2,TRBJ1-4,.,.,CASSASAGKSEKLFF,TGTGCCAGCAGCGCATCGGCGGGGAAAAGTGAAAAACTGTTTTTT
TRBV6-5,TRBJ2-7,.,TRBD2,CASSRTGGSYEQYF,TGTGCCAGCAGTCGGACGGGGGGGTCCTACGAGCAGTACTTC
TRBV7-2,TRBJ1-2,few,.,CASSLRRIGHYGYTF,TGTGCCAGCAGCTTACGTCGGATTGGACACTATGGCTACACCTTC
TRBV7-8,TRBJ2-5,.,.,CASIGRIKETQYF,TGTGCCAGCATCGGACGGATAAAAGAGACCCAGTACTTC
TRBV30,TRBJ2-2,.,.,CAFGINTGELFF,TGTGCCTTCGGGATCAACACCGGGGAGCTGTTTTTT
TRBV29-1,TRBJ1-5,.,.,CSVVEEQAGAQPQHF,TGCAGCGTTGTAGAAGAACAGGCAGGGGCTCAGCCCCAGCATTTT
TRBV30,TRBJ2-3,.,.,CAWSVRGSDTQYF,TGTGCCTGGAGTGTACGCGGTTCAGATACGCAGTATTTT